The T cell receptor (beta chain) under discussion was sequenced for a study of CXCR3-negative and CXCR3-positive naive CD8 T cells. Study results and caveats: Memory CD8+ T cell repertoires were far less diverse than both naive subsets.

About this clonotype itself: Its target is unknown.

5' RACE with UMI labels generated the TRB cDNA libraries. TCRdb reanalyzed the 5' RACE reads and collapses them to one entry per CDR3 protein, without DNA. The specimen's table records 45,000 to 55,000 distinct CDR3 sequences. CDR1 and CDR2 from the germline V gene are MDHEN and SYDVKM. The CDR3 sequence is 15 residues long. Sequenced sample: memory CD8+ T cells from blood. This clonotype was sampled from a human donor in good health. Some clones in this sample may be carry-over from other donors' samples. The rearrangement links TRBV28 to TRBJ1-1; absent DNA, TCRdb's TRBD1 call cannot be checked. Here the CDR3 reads CASSLIGVGATEAFF.